Below, 29 T cell receptor beta chains from the same sample are listed, as sequenced in a study of CD4 T cells in relation to SARS-CoV-2 and coronaviruses. Some clones are missing from TCRdb's copy, which holds only in-frame ones; the method was immunoSEQ multiplex PCR. The sample lists 30,000 to 40,000 clones, over 70% occurring once. What these receptors recognize is not known. The specimen was memory CD4+ T cells from PBMCs, cultured in vitro. The source is an adult with COVID-19.

This sequence joins TRBV30 and TRBJ2-2; TRBD1 matches 10 bases. V dropped 2 bases and J dropped 6; count of bases not matched to a gene: 3. Germline CDR1 reads GTSNPN; CDR2 reads SVGIG (reference sequence). This CDR3 is 14 amino acids long. CDR3 nucleotide sequence: TGTGCCTGGAGTCAGACAGGGGGCGCCGGGGAGCTGTTTTTT. This translates into CAWSQTGGAGELFF.

The gene calls are TRBV12-5 and TRBJ2-3; TRBD2 matches at 7 bases. V lost 6 bases to trimming and J lost 3 bases; unmatched junction nucleotides: 9. The CDR3 consists of 15 residues. Per germline, CDR1 LGHNT and CDR2 FRNRAP. This chain's CDR3 is CASGADGRLTDTQYF. The DNA of the CDR3 is TGTGCTAGTGGGGCGGACGGGAGGCTGACAGATACGCAGTATTTT.

The rearrangement joins TRBV6-1 to TRBJ2-1; D may be TRBD1 (7 bases). In germline, CDR1 is MNHNS, CDR2 SASEGT. V was trimmed by 3 bases and J by 4 bases, leaving 13 bases between them. The CDR3 totals 15 residues. The CDR3 sequence is CASSDAQGGYNEQFF. The CDR3 DNA follows: TGTGCCAGCAGTGATGCGCAGGGGGGATACAATGAGCAGTTCTTC.

The V gene is TRBV28, the J gene TRBJ1-1; D is ambiguous. With 2 bases removed from V and 5 bases from J, the gap between germline ends came to 12 bases. In germline, CDR1 is MDHEN, CDR2 SYDVKM. The CDR3 loop spans 14 amino acids. The CDR3: CASSLPHQQTEAFF. For the CDR3, the DNA is TGTGCCAGCAGTTTACCCCACCAACAAACTGAAGCTTTCTTT.

The CDR3 DNA reads as TGTGCCAGCAGGCTTACACGACACGTTGAAAAACTGTTTTTT. Translating it yields CASRLTRHVEKLFF. The chain has TRBV6-5 and TRBJ1-4; D is ambiguous. CDR1 is MNHEY, CDR2 SVGAGI, per germline. The CDR3 has 14 amino acids. The germline V and J ends were trimmed by 6 bases and 7 bases, with 15 bases remaining between them.

The V gene is TRBV15, the J gene TRBJ2-3, with TRBD2 as a possible D gene (7 bases). The CDR3 runs to 13 residues. Germline CDR1 LNHNV, CDR2 YYDKDF (reference sequence). V was shortened by 8 bases and J by 4 bases, with 13 bases between the two germline ends. The CDR3 loop is CATSQGGADTQYF. For the CDR3, the DNA is TGTGCCACCTCACAGGGAGGGGCAGATACGCAGTATTTT.

This clone was detected only once. The chain combines TRBV6-2 or TRBV6-3 with TRBJ1-2; D call uncertain. The CDR3 has 14 amino acids. V was clipped by 4 bases and J by 4 bases, with 13 bases between them. Germline V gene lookup returns CDR1 MNHEY and CDR2 SVGEGT. Here the CDR3 DNA reads TGTGCCAGCAGTTGGGAAACTTCGGCCTATGGCTACACCTTC. It translates to CASSWETSAYGYTF.

This chain uses TRBV2 with TRBJ2-2; D not resolved. This CDR3 spans 14 amino acids. V gave up 3 bases and J gave up 0 bases, with 5 bases separating them. Looked up from germline, CDR1 is SNHLY and CDR2 is FYNNEI. For the CDR3, the DNA is TGTGCCAGCAGTGACCGCCCGAACACCGGGGAGCTGTTTTTT. This translates into CASSDRPNTGELFF. Together with reference TRBV2 and TRBJ2-2, the CDR3 gives the full variable domain: EPEVTQTPSHQVTQMGQEVILRCVPISNHLYFYWYRQILGQKVEFLVSFYNNEISEKSEIFDDQFSVERPDGSNFTLKIRSTKLEDSAMYFCASSDRPNTGELFFGEGSRLTVL.

The chain recombines TRBV28 with TRBJ2-3, with D perhaps TRBD1 (6 bases). CDR3 length equals 15 residues. V dropped 3 bases and J dropped 11 bases, with 21 bases sitting between them. CDR1 is MDHEN and CDR2 is SYDVKM in the germline V gene. The CDR3 spells CASSFGQLEGRGQYF. The CDR3 DNA is TGTGCCAGCAGTTTCGGGCAGCTCGAGGGCAGGGGGCAGTATTTT.

This clone was seen more than once but under ten times. This sequence joins TRBV19 and TRBJ2-5, with D hard to call. The CDR3 extends over 12 amino acids. V was shortened by 4 bases and J by 3 bases, with 6 bases between the two germline ends. The germline gives CDR1 LNHDA, CDR2 SQIVND (reference sequence). Here the CDR3 DNA reads TGTGCCAGTAGTACCTCAAAAGAGACCCAGTACTTC. It translates to CASSTSKETQYF.

This sequence joins TRBV19 and TRBJ2-5; TRBD2 agrees at 10 bases. Looked up from germline, CDR1 is LNHDA and CDR2 is SQIVND (reference sequence). The CDR3 runs 16 residues. V lost 3 bases, J lost 5 bases, and 9 bases stayed unmatched. The CDR3 DNA is TGTGCCAGTAGTATCCCTAGCGGGAGAGGAAGGGAGACCCAGTACTTC. Its protein product is CASSIPSGRGRETQYF.

In nucleotides, the CDR3 is TGTGCCAGCAGCTTCGTTCATATCCCGGATGAGCAGTTCTTC. This encodes CASSFVHIPDEQFF. The V and J genes are TRBV5-4 and TRBJ2-1, with D uncertain. CDR1 is SGHNT, CDR2 YYREEE, per germline (reference sequence). Trimming removed 2 bases from V and 8 bases from J, with 14 bases in between. The CDR3 length is 14 residues.

The rearrangement uses TRBV20-1 and TRBJ2-5; D is uncertain. Germline CDR1 DFQATT, CDR2 SNEGSKA (reference sequence). Trimming removed 4 bases at V and 5 bases at J, with 8 bases between. The CDR3 consists of 11 residues. The CDR3 region is CSAIPQETQYF. Written as DNA, the CDR3 is TGCAGTGCTATTCCCCAGGAGACCCAGTACTTC.

This chain joins TRBV28 and TRBJ1-5; D is unresolved. Germline V gene sequence: CDR1 MDHEN, CDR2 SYDVKM. This CDR3 is 13 amino acids long. V was clipped by 5 bases and J by 5 bases, with 10 bases between them. The CDR3: CASSPGPDQPQHF. The CDR3 nucleotides read TGTGCCAGCAGTCCAGGACCCGATCAGCCCCAGCATTTT.

This chain uses TRBV2 with TRBJ1-2; tentative D call: TRBD1 (5 bases). Trimming removed 6 bases at V and 6 bases at J, with 14 bases between. Germline lookup yields CDR1 SNHLY and CDR2 FYNNEI. This CDR3 has 13 residues. The DNA for the CDR3 is TGTGCCAGCAGGGGAAACAGGAACCATGGCTACACCTTC. Protein sequence: CASRGNRNHGYTF.

The chain carries TRBV29-1 and TRBJ2-1; D remains ambiguous. Trimming pared 1 base from V and 0 bases from J, leaving 13 bases between. The CDR3 is 16 amino acids. Germline V lookup: CDR1 SQVTM, CDR2 ANQGSEA. CDR3 DNA: TGCAGCGTTGAAGGTCTTGGGGAACCCTCCTACAATGAGCAGTTCTTC. The encoded protein is CSVEGLGEPSYNEQFF.

The rearrangement links TRBV9 to TRBJ2-5; 8 nucleotides align to TRBD2. The CDR3 is made up of 16 amino acids. J gave up 5 bases and V 0 bases, and 9 bases lay outside the gene matches. The germline V gene has CDR1 SGDLS and CDR2 YYNGEE. The CDR3 is CASSVAFGRAGETQYF. For the CDR3, the DNA is TGTGCCAGCAGCGTAGCTTTCGGGAGGGCCGGGGAGACCCAGTACTTC.

V and J are TRBV5-1 and TRBJ1-4, with D unresolved. Looked up from germline, CDR1 is SGHRS and CDR2 is YFSETQ. V was trimmed by 5 bases and J by 0 bases, leaving 8 bases between them. The CDR3 length is 14 residues. For the CDR3, the DNA is TGCGCCAGCAGACAGATTACAACTAATGAAAAACTGTTTTTT. This codes for CASRQITTNEKLFF.

In its sample, this clone was seen a few times. This chain joins TRBV18 and TRBJ2-7, with TRBD2 matching 12 bases. The CDR3 consists of 16 residues. Germline values: CDR1 KGHSH, CDR2 LQKENI. Losses at the gene ends were 3 bases for V and 7 bases for J; bases not matched to a gene: 10. DNA of the CDR3: TGTGCCAGCTCACCTCCGGGACTAGCGGGTTATGGAGAGCAGTACTTC. It codes for CASSPPGLAGYGEQYF.

This chain uses TRBV19 with TRBJ2-1, with TRBD2 identical over 7 bases. The V and J ends lost 6 bases and 7 bases, in that order; junction bases with no gene match: 6. CDR3 length equals 13 residues. The germline V gene encodes CDR1 LNHDA and CDR2 SQIVND (reference sequence). This CDR3 is CASSFWGGNEQFF. As DNA, the CDR3 is TGTGCCAGTAGCTTCTGGGGGGGGAATGAGCAGTTCTTC.

The chain recombines TRBV29-1 with TRBJ2-7; D unclear. CDR1 and CDR2 (germline): SQVTM, ANQGSEA. The CDR3 covers 12 residues. With 7 bases removed from V and 4 bases from J, the gap between germline ends came to 14 bases. Here the CDR3 DNA reads TGCAGCGCCACCTCTAGGAATTACGAGCAGTACTTC. It translates to CSATSRNYEQYF.

This chain connects TRBV5-1 to TRBJ1-1; D not certain. CDR3 size: 12 residues. Trimming left V 2 bases short and J 1 base short, with 3 bases between. Germline CDR1 reads SGHRS; CDR2 reads YFSETQ. In nucleotides, the CDR3 is TGCGCCAGCAGCTTTGGGAACACTGAAGCTTTCTTT. It is translated as CASSFGNTEAFF.

The count of this clone is one. The genes are TRBV10-3 and TRBJ1-5, with 8 positions matching TRBD1. CDR1 ENHRY and CDR2 SYGVKD come from the germline V gene. The CDR3 sequence is 15 residues long. Trimming took 2 bases from V and 5 from J; bases not matched to a gene: 5. The chain's CDR3 is CAISEPGTGYQPQHF. Written as DNA, the CDR3 is TGTGCCATCAGTGAGCCCGGGACAGGCTATCAGCCCCAGCATTTT.

The chain uses TRBV6-1 and TRBJ2-3; D remains unclear. The V and J ends lost 3 bases and 0 bases respectively, with 7 bases between them. Germline assignment: CDR1 MNHNS and CDR2 SASEGT. This CDR3 region has 14 residues. The CDR3 DNA is TGTGCCAGCAGTGACGACACTAGCACAGATACGCAGTATTTT. It encodes CASSDDTSTDTQYF.

Comments on this clone: At one boundary the junction diverges from the germline segment, which might be a read error. This chain uses TRBV28 with TRBJ1-2; 7 positions agree with TRBD1. Germline CDR1 MDHEN, CDR2 SYDVKM. The CDR3 has 14 residues. Written as DNA, the CDR3 is TGTGCCAGCAGTTTATCCGGGACAGTCTATGGTTACACCTTC. Residues: CASSLSGTVYGYTF.

The chain recombines TRBV10-2 with TRBJ1-2, with D tentatively TRBD1 (6 bases). Deletions cut 6 bases from V and 4 bases from J, with 15 bases between. The CDR3 contains 14 residues. Germline-derived CDR1 and CDR2 are WSHSY and SAAADI. Here the CDR3 DNA reads TGCGCCAGCAGGAGGGAGGGGGGAGGCTATGGCTACACCTTC. The encoded protein is CASRREGGGYGYTF.

The chain links TRBV4-1 to TRBJ2-1; TRBD1 is a possible D gene (5 bases). Germline CDR1 reads MGHRA; CDR2 reads YSYEKL. V dropped 0 bases and J dropped 9 bases, with 9 bases sitting between them. The CDR3 has 13 amino acids. CDR3 bases: TGCGCCAGCAGCCAAGATCAGGGATTTGAGCAGTTCTTC. This codes for CASSQDQGFEQFF.

The chain is built from TRBV30 and TRBJ2-7, with D uncertain. Trimming took 2 bases from V and 3 from J, leaving 11 bases between them. The CDR3 consists of 13 residues. Germline loops: CDR1 GTSNPN, CDR2 SVGIG (reference sequence). As DNA, the CDR3 is TGTGCCTGGAGTCCAGCCCCGGGCTACGAGCAGTACTTC. As protein: CAWSPAPGYEQYF.

The V call is TRBV7-9, the J call TRBJ1-1; D call uncertain. CDR3 length: 13 residues. V lost 3 bases to trimming and J lost 4 bases, with 9 bases between them. Germline assignment: CDR1 SEHNR and CDR2 FQNEAQ (reference sequence). Here the CDR3 reads CASSLVVLTEAFF. The CDR3, as DNA: TGTGCCAGCAGCTTGGTTGTCCTCACTGAAGCTTTCTTT.